The TCR beta chain described here comes from a study of blood T cell repertoires in COVID-19. Study background: From the United States, Italy and Spain came samples of acute and convalescent COVID-19.

The protocol was immunoSEQ multiplex PCR, while the TCRdb copy is restricted to in-frame clones and leaves out a portion. The sample includes a few hundred thousand clones, 89% seen only once; the top ten take roughly 2.1%. With 8 bases removed from V and 5 bases from J, the gap between germline ends came to 22 bases. The length of the CDR3 is 15 residues. Germline V lookup: CDR1 KGHSH, CDR2 LQKENI. The sequence was obtained from a man aged 50 or older with acute or convalescent COVID-19. Sequenced sample: peripheral blood. The chain recombines TRBV18 with TRBJ2-7; no clear D. This CDR3 is CASLPSPALGHEQYF. In DNA form, the CDR3 reads TGTGCCAGCCTCCCCTCACCTGCCCTTGGCCACGAGCAGTACTTC.